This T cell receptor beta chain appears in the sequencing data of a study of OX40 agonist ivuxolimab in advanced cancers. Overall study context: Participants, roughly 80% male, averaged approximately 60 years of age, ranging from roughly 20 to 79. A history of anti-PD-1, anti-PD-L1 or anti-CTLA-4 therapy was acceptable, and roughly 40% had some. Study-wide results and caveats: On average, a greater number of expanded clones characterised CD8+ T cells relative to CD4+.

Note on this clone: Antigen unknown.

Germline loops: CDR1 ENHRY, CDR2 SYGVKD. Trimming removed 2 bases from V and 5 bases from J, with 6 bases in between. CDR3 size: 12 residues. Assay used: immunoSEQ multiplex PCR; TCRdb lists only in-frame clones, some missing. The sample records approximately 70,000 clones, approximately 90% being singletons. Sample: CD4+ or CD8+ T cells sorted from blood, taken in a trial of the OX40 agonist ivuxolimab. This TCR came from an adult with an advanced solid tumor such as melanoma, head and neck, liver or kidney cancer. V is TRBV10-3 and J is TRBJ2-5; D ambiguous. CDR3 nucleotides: TGTGCCATCAGTGAGGGTGGGGAGACCCAGTACTTC. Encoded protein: CAISEGGETQYF.